These 27 T cell receptor beta chains were sequenced from one sample in a study of cytomegalovirus exposure and HLA in healthy donors. 13 Jbeta primers and 60 Vbeta primers were used for the PCR. Clones were sequenced by immunoSEQ multiplex PCR, and TCRdb holds only the in-frame ones, with some missing. Found here are more than 95,000 clones, roughly 80% of them singletons; the top ten hold around 6.9%. Sequencing was done on a sample of PBMCs. These receptors were taken from a man aged 25 to 40 in good health and CMV-seropositive.

The gene calls are TRBV7-9 and TRBJ1-4, with 9 bases identical to TRBD1. This CDR3 has 17 residues. Germline V lookup: CDR1 SEHNR, CDR2 FQNEAQ (reference sequence). The junction had 7 bases not matched to a gene; V was cut back by 5 bases and J by 0 bases. DNA for the CDR3: TGTGCCAGCAGCCGTTCGGACAGGGGCACAACTAATGAAAAACTGTTTTTT. This encodes CASSRSDRGTTNEKLFF.

The gene calls are TRBV5-1 and TRBJ1-2, with D possibly being TRBD1 (5 bases). Germline assignment: CDR1 SGHRS and CDR2 YFSETQ. Trimming removed 0 bases at V and 8 bases at J, with 17 bases between. The CDR3 is made up of 15 amino acids. DNA for the CDR3: TGCGCCAGCAGCTTGGACCAGGTTGGGGCGAACGGCTACACCTTC. Encoded protein: CASSLDQVGANGYTF.

This chain uses TRBV7-2 with TRBJ1-3, with D perhaps matching TRBD1 (5 bases). V was pared by 0 bases and J by 0 bases, with 12 bases between. Germline V CDR1 and CDR2: SGHTA, FQGNSA. The CDR3 covers 17 residues. The DNA for the CDR3 is TGTGCCAGCAGCTTAGCGCGGGACGGGTTCTCTGGAAACACCATATATTTT. Protein sequence: CASSLARDGFSGNTIYF.

The rearrangement uses TRBV13 and TRBJ2-5; 9 bases are a match to TRBD1. The J call could be wrong; TRBJ2-7 is a better fit for the DNA end. The germline CDR1 and CDR2 sequences are PRHDT and FYEKMQ (reference sequence). This CDR3 contains 19 residues. In nucleotides, the CDR3 is TGTGCCAGCAGCTATTCCCGGGACAGGGCCCTATTGAGTAACTACGAGCAGTACTTC. Translating it yields CASSYSRDRALLSNYEQYF.

The chain employs TRBV5-1 and TRBJ1-3, with D perhaps TRBD1 (5 bases). The CDR3 spans 13 residues. V was shortened by 4 bases and J by 0 bases, with 5 bases between the two germline ends. The V gene's germline CDR1 is SGHRS and CDR2 YFSETQ. This chain's CDR3 is CASSDSSGNTIYF. The CDR3 coding sequence is TGCGCCAGCAGCGACAGCTCTGGAAACACCATATATTTT.

This chain connects TRBV10-1 to TRBJ2-5; 11 bases match TRBD2. This CDR3 spans 15 amino acids. From germline, CDR1 is WNHNN and CDR2 SYGVQD (reference sequence). Germline trimming cut 3 bases from V and 5 bases from J; bases unmatched to any gene: 5. The CDR3 bases are TGCGCCAGCAGTGATACTAGCGGGGGATGGGAGACCCAGTACTTC. It yields the protein CASSDTSGGWETQYF.

V and J are TRBV4-1 and TRBJ1-5, with D hard to call. CDR3 length: 13 amino acids. Germline values: CDR1 MGHRA, CDR2 YSYEKL. The germline V and J ends were trimmed by 0 bases and 4 bases, with 4 bases remaining between them. The DNA of the CDR3 is TGCGCCAGCAGCCAAGACATTAATCAGCCCCAGCATTTT. Translating it yields CASSQDINQPQHF.

In this sample, this clone turned up a few times. The chain combines TRBV5-8 with TRBJ2-2, with D hard to call. The germline V gene encodes CDR1 SGHTS and CDR2 YDEGEE. The V and J ends lost 0 bases and 0 bases respectively, with 6 bases between them. The CDR3 contains 15 residues. Here the CDR3 reads CASSLALANTGELFF. CDR3 DNA: TGTGCCAGCAGCTTGGCCTTAGCGAACACCGGGGAGCTGTTTTTT.

The CDR3 sequence is CASSLDSGGRYEQYF. The CDR3, as DNA: TGCGCCAGCAGCTTGGATAGCGGGGGTAGATACGAGCAGTACTTC. The chain couples TRBV5-1 to TRBJ2-7; the match to TRBD2 covers 9 bases. The CDR3 loop spans 15 amino acids. Germline V CDR1 and CDR2: SGHRS, YFSETQ. The ends lost 0 bases at V and 4 bases at J; junction bases unmatched: 5.

This clone was counted between two and nine times. The rearrangement uses TRBV6-6 and TRBJ1-2; D unclear. V gave up 6 bases and J gave up 6 bases, with 17 bases separating them. The germline V gene encodes CDR1 MNHNY and CDR2 SVGAGI (reference sequence). This CDR3 comprises 14 residues. In DNA form, the CDR3 reads TGTGCCAGCAGCCCCGGACCCGGGAACGATGGCTACACCTTC. Amino acid sequence: CASSPGPGNDGYTF.

CDR3 in amino acids: CASSLSGQAFYGYTF. The CDR3 DNA sequence: TGTGCCAGCAGCTTATCGGGACAAGCCTTCTATGGCTACACCTTC. The chain employs TRBV7-3 and TRBJ1-2; a weak D match, TRBD1 (6 bases). V was shortened by 2 bases and J by 4 bases, with 14 bases between the two germline ends. Germline V gives CDR1 SGHTA, CDR2 FQGTGA. The CDR3 spans 15 residues.

The chain carries TRBV5-1 and TRBJ2-7; 7 bases line up with TRBD1. In germline, CDR1 is SGHRS, CDR2 YFSETQ. Trimming at V came to 0 bases and at J to 4 bases, leaving 7 bases not matched to a gene. This CDR3 has 15 residues. The CDR3 is CASSLASDRRYEQYF. The CDR3 nucleotides are TGCGCCAGCAGCTTGGCCTCGGACAGGCGGTACGAGCAGTACTTC. The full variable domain, completed using reference TRBV5-1 and TRBJ2-7, is KAGVTQTPRYLIKTRGQQVTLSCSPISGHRSVSWYQQTPGQGLQFLFEYFSETQRNKGNFPGRFSGRQFSNSRSEMNVSTLELGDSALYLCASSLASDRRYEQYFGPGTRLTVT.

The J gene is TRBJ2-7, the V gene TRBV9; 15 bases line up with TRBD2. The junction had 10 bases not matched to a gene; V was cut back by 7 bases and J by 5 bases. Germline V gene sequence: CDR1 SGDLS, CDR2 YYNGEE. This CDR3 is 16 amino acids long. As DNA, the CDR3 is TGTGCCAGCCGTCCGTGGACTAGCGGGGGGGCCAACGAGCAGTACTTC. This translates into CASRPWTSGGANEQYF.

The rearrangement uses TRBV6-5 and TRBJ1-4; the D gene is possibly TRBD1 (6 bases). Germline V gives CDR1 MNHEY, CDR2 SVGAGI. The CDR3 extends over 14 amino acids. Trimming left V 2 bases short and J 8 bases short, with 12 bases between. In nucleotides, the CDR3 is TGTGCCAGCAGTTACCTACAGGGTCGGGAAAAACTGTTTTTT. Translated: CASSYLQGREKLFF.

The V call is TRBV5-1, the J call TRBJ1-6; 9 nucleotides line up with TRBD1. The CDR3 is made up of 14 amino acids. The J segment lost 9 bases and the V segment lost 5 bases, leaving 6 bases of the junction unmatched. Germline lookup yields CDR1 SGHRS and CDR2 YFSETQ. CDR3 protein: CASSSTGGTSPLHF. Written as DNA, the CDR3 is TGCGCCAGCAGTTCGACAGGGGGAACTTCACCCCTCCACTTT.

The chain employs TRBV9 and TRBJ2-2, with D perhaps TRBD1 (5 bases). Germline CDR1 is SGDLS and CDR2 is YYNGEE. Trimming shortened V by 2 bases and J by 8 bases, and 19 bases separated the two germline ends. CDR3 size: 16 residues. CDR3 sequence: CASSVLQDIPGGELFF. The CDR3 bases are TGTGCCAGCAGCGTCCTCCAGGACATTCCCGGGGGGGAGCTGTTTTTT.

The chain employs TRBV19 and TRBJ2-7, with D hard to call. The CDR3 has 15 residues. Germline lookup yields CDR1 LNHDA and CDR2 SQIVND (reference sequence). V lost 4 bases and J lost 2, with 15 bases in between. In DNA, the CDR3 is TGTGCCAGTAGTACCCTCCCTCGGTTTCCCTACGAGCAGTACTTC. This sequence encodes CASSTLPRFPYEQYF.

The V gene is TRBV6-5, the J gene TRBJ1-5; TRBD1 matches 7 bases. The V segment lost 7 bases and the J segment 6 bases; nucleotides outside the gene matches: 9. CDR3 length equals 14 residues. Germline CDR1 MNHEY, CDR2 SVGAGI. The CDR3 sequence: CASKLTGVGQPQHF. Written as DNA, the CDR3 is TGTGCCAGCAAACTCACAGGGGTGGGTCAGCCCCAGCATTTT.

This chain uses TRBV10-3 with TRBJ1-1; possible D gene TRBD1, 5 bases. This CDR3 has 16 residues. Trimming left V 3 bases short and J 3 bases short, with 17 bases between. Germline assignment: CDR1 ENHRY and CDR2 SYGVKD. The CDR3 sequence is CAISDGRATWDTEAFF. The CDR3 DNA sequence: TGTGCCATCAGTGACGGCAGGGCCACGTGGGACACTGAAGCTTTCTTT.

V is TRBV19 and J is TRBJ2-1; 8 positions agree with TRBD2. Per the germline V gene, CDR1 is LNHDA and CDR2 is SQIVND (reference sequence). With 10 bases clipped from V and 4 bases from J, the junction kept 6 bases outside the gene matches. The CDR3 is 13 residues long. CDR3 nucleotide sequence: TGTGCCACCTCCGGGACTAGATACAATGAGCAGTTCTTC. This codes for CATSGTRYNEQFF.

The V gene is TRBV6-6, the J gene TRBJ2-4; D may be TRBD2 (5 bases). The germline CDR1 and CDR2 sequences are MNHNY and SVGAGI (reference sequence). This CDR3 region has 16 residues. V gave up 7 bases and J gave up 6 bases, with 22 bases separating them. This CDR3 reads CASMRDRAGSVNIQYF. The CDR3 DNA follows: TGTGCCAGCATGAGAGACCGGGCGGGTTCGGTAAACATTCAGTACTTC.

The chain is built from TRBV4-3 and TRBJ2-2; 8 nucleotides match TRBD2. This CDR3 is 17 amino acids long. In germline, CDR1 is LGHNA, CDR2 YSLEER. V lost 3 bases to trimming and J lost 7 bases; unmatched junction nucleotides: 13. The CDR3 reads CASSHAYSGDTGGELFF. The CDR3 DNA sequence: TGCGCCAGCAGCCACGCATATAGCGGGGACACCGGCGGGGAGCTGTTTTTT.

This chain joins TRBV4-2 and TRBJ2-3, with a possible D match to TRBD2 (6 bases). Deletions cut 4 bases from V and 3 bases from J, with 20 bases between. CDR1 is LGHNA, CDR2 YNFKEQ, per germline. This CDR3 is built from 17 residues. CDR3 loop: CASSRLARRGSTDTQYF. The CDR3 DNA reads as TGTGCCAGCAGCCGCCTGGCGAGGCGGGGCTCTACAGATACGCAGTATTTT.

The J gene is TRBJ1-1, the V gene TRBV30, with TRBD1 identical over 10 bases. The CDR3 totals 14 residues. Germline CDR1 is GTSNPN and CDR2 is SVGIG (reference sequence). Trimming at V came to 3 bases and at J to 10 bases, leaving 11 bases not matched to a gene. CDR3 loop: CAWRNTGTGVAAFF. The CDR3 region has the DNA TGTGCCTGGAGGAACACCGGGACAGGGGTCGCAGCTTTCTTT.

The chain links TRBV6-5 to TRBJ1-6, with TRBD1 identical over 8 bases. Germline V CDR1 and CDR2: MNHEY, SVGAGI. CDR3 length equals 16 residues. V trimming: 0 bases; J trimming: 10 bases; junction bases outside the gene matches: 8. CDR3 DNA sequence: TGTGCCAGCAGTTACTCGGGGACCGGGACAGGCTCACCCCTCCACTTT. As protein: CASSYSGTGTGSPLHF.

V usage is TRBV6-1 and J usage is TRBJ1-1; D not resolved. Trimming cost V 5 bases and J 1 base, with 8 bases left between them. Germline V gives CDR1 MNHNS, CDR2 SASEGT. This CDR3 is 13 amino acids long. This chain's CDR3 is CASSTDWNTEAFF. In nucleotides, the CDR3 is TGTGCCAGCAGTACGGACTGGAACACTGAAGCTTTCTTT.

The chain carries TRBV28 and TRBJ1-3; D is undetermined. Trimming stripped 5 bases from V and 7 bases from J, with 9 bases between. This CDR3 comprises 12 residues. Germline V gene sequence: CDR1 MDHEN, CDR2 SYDVKM. For the CDR3, the DNA is TGTGCCAGCAGTCCCTCCAGGAACACCATATATTTT. Its translation: CASSPSRNTIYF.